A few counts support the clone carrying this T cell receptor beta chain. RNA transcripts gave rise to amplified TCR beta CDR3 regions. During a first-round RT-PCR of the TCR CDR3, the HTBI primer set was used. Each CDR3 protein is one row after TCRdb ran MiXCR on the multiplex PCR reads. The sample lists about 400,000 distinct CDR3 sequences; roughly 15% were seen once. The data are from a study of T cells in Graves' hyperthyroidism and ophthalmopathy. The CDR3 has 13 residues. The V end lost 7 bases, the J end lost 2 bases, and 14 bases lay between the germline ends. The germline CDR1 and CDR2 sequences are SQVTM and ANQGSEA. Ophthalmopathy patients all had a Clinical Activity Score of at least 3, a NOSPECS grade of at least 4 and disease under 3 months old.

The source of this sequence is a woman aged 55-70 years with Graves' ophthalmopathy. The gene calls are TRBV29-1 and TRBJ2-5, with a tentative D call TRBD1 (7 bases). The source material was blood. The CDR3 loop reads CSARRGQQETQYF. As DNA, the CDR3 is TGCAGCGCCCGGAGGGGGCAACAAGAGACCCAGTACTTC.